This TCR beta chain came from a study of radiotherapy plus CTLA-4 blockade in lung cancer. Study observations and caveats: Among reported predictors of response, early blood T cell clone dynamics with interferon-beta performed best.

Focal radiation and CTLA-4 blockade (ipilimumab) were tested in chemo-refractory metastatic non-small-cell lung cancer patients. Produced via immunoSEQ multiplex PCR; TCRdb's table is partial and in-frame only. The sample lists around 110,000 clones; 85% were seen once. The J segment lost 5 bases and the V segment lost 2 bases, leaving 6 bases of the junction unmatched. The CDR3 runs to 15 residues. The germline CDR1 and CDR2 sequences are SGHTA and FQGTGA. Comments on this clone: Its target is not known.

Here the sequenced sample was peripheral blood, taken from a patient treated with radiotherapy plus ipilimumab. The chain has TRBV7-3 and TRBJ2-1, with 7 bases fitting TRBD2. This receptor was obtained from a human donor with non-small cell lung cancer that progressed on radiotherapy plus ipilimumab. Some clones in this sample may be carry-over from other donors' samples. The CDR3 protein is CASSLGEGLNNEQFF. The CDR3 DNA follows: TGTGCCAGCAGCTTAGGGGAGGGACTTAACAATGAGCAGTTCTTC. Looking up the rest from reference TRBV7-3 and TRBJ2-1 gives the full variable domain: GAGVSQTPSNKVTEKGKYVELRCDPISGHTALYWYRQSLGQGPEFLIYFQGTGAADDSGLPNDRFFAVRPEGSVSTLKIQRTERGDSAVYLCASSLGEGLNNEQFFGPGTRLTVL.